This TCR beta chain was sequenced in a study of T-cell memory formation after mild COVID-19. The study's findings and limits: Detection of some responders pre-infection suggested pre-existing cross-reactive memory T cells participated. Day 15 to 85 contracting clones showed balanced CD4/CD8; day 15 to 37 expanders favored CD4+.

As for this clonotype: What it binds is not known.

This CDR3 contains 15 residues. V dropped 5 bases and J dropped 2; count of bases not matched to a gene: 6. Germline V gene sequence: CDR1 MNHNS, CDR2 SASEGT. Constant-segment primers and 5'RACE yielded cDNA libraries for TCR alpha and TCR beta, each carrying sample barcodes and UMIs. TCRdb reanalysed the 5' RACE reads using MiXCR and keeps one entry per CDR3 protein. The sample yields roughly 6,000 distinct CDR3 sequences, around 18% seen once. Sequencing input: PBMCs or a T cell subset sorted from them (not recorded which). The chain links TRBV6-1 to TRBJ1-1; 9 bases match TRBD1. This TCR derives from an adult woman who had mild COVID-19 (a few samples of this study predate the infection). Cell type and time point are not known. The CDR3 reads CASSKPGQGNTEAFF. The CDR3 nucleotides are TGTGCCAGCAGTAAGCCGGGACAGGGTAACACTGAAGCTTTCTTT.